One and the same sample provided the 22 T cell receptor beta chains below, sequenced in a study of CD8 T cells in ankylosing spondylitis. TCRdb re-derived calls from the 5' RACE reads in MiXCR, one entry per CDR3 protein. The sample lists approximately 150,000 distinct CDR3 sequences, 30% to 40% occurring once. Sequenced sample: synovial fluid, either unsorted or a sorted T cell fraction (not recorded which). The receptor source for this set is a male donor with ankylosing spondylitis.

The rearrangement uses TRBV12-3 or TRBV12-4 and TRBJ1-1, with a possible D match to TRBD1 (5 bases). CDR3 length: 12 amino acids. Trimming removed 6 bases at V and 7 bases at J, with 12 bases between. DNA of the CDR3: TGTGCCAGCAGCCTCGGACATATTGAAGCTTTCTTT. Protein: CASSLGHIEAFF.

The V gene is TRBV20-1, the J gene TRBJ1-2, with 9 bases aligning to TRBD1. Germline-derived CDR1 and CDR2 are DFQATT and SNEGSKA (reference sequence). V lost 6 bases, J lost 3 bases, and 5 bases stayed unmatched. The CDR3 contains 13 residues. The CDR3 region has the DNA TGCAGTGCGAACAGGGGGCAGGACTATGGCTACACCTTC. This gives the protein CSANRGQDYGYTF.

This clonotype was seen ten or more times. The rearrangement joins TRBV7-3 to TRBJ1-4, with 9 bases lining up with TRBD1. Germline trimming cut 5 bases from V and 8 bases from J; bases unmatched to any gene: 3. Germline V lookup: CDR1 SGHTA, CDR2 FQGTGA. The CDR3 sequence is 13 residues long. Here the CDR3 reads CASSRQGGEKLFF. The DNA of the CDR3 is TGTGCCAGCAGCCGACAGGGGGGGGAAAAACTGTTTTTT.

This clonotype appeared a few times. V gene TRBV7-2 combines with J gene TRBJ1-5; tentatively, D is TRBD1 (5 bases). The V gene lost 3 bases and the J gene lost 8 bases, with 11 bases spanning the gap. The CDR3 consists of 13 residues. Germline-derived CDR1 and CDR2 are SGHTA and FQGNSA. The CDR3 DNA follows: TGTGCCAGCAGCTTGGGGGGAGATAAGCCCCAGCATTTT. Translated: CASSLGGDKPQHF.

This clonotype turned up a few times. V and J are TRBV20-1 and TRBJ2-1, with TRBD2 identical over 10 bases. CDR3 length: 14 residues. The ends lost 6 bases at V and 6 bases at J; junction bases unmatched: 8. Germline CDR1 and CDR2: DFQATT and SNEGSKA (reference sequence). CDR3 in amino acids: CSAFPSGSPNEQFF. The DNA for the CDR3 is TGCAGTGCCTTTCCTAGCGGGAGTCCCAATGAGCAGTTCTTC.

J is TRBJ2-7 and V is TRBV5-1; 9 bases are shared with TRBD1. Trimming cost V 2 bases and J 2 bases; bases outside gene matches: 5. The CDR3 contains 15 residues. CDR1 and CDR2 (germline): SGHRS, YFSETQ. The CDR3 DNA reads TGCGCCAGCAGCTTTGGCGACAGGGGGGCCTACGAGCAGTACTTC. Protein: CASSFGDRGAYEQYF.

This clonotype was recorded at least ten times. J is TRBJ2-5 and V is TRBV28; a weak D match, TRBD1 (5 bases). The CDR3 loop spans 14 amino acids. Trimming cost V 6 bases and J 2 bases, with 13 bases left between them. Per germline, CDR1 MDHEN and CDR2 SYDVKM. The CDR3 DNA reads TGTGCCAGCAGATCCGGACAAAGACAAGAGACCCAGTACTTC. This gives the protein CASRSGQRQETQYF.

This clonotype occurred a few times. The J gene is TRBJ2-7, the V gene TRBV28; 7 bases agree with TRBD2. J gave up 3 bases and V 3 bases, and 11 bases lay outside the gene matches. Per the germline V gene, CDR1 is MDHEN and CDR2 is SYDVKM. This CDR3 contains 16 residues. The CDR3 region has the DNA TGTGCCAGCAGTTTTCTTGGCGGGAGAGTAATCTACGAGCAGTACTTC. Amino acid sequence: CASSFLGGRVIYEQYF. The complete variable domain, with remaining parts taken from reference TRBV28 and TRBJ2-7, reads DVKVTQSSRYLVKRTGEKVFLECVQDMDHENMFWYRQDPGLGLRLIYFSYDVKMKEKGDIPEGYSVSREKKERFSLILESASTNQTSMYLCASSFLGGRVIYEQYFGPGTRLTVT.

This clonotype has at least ten counts. V gene TRBV20-1 combines with J gene TRBJ1-3, with TRBD1 matching over 8 bases. The CDR3 totals 13 residues. V shed 5 bases, J shed 2 bases, and the junction held 2 bases outside the gene matches. Germline-derived CDR1 and CDR2 are DFQATT and SNEGSKA (reference sequence). The CDR3 DNA reads TGCAGTGCTTCACAGGGGGCTGGAAACACCATATATTTT. Translating gives CSASQGAGNTIYF.

This clonotype came up many times. The chain combines TRBV12-3 or TRBV12-4 with TRBJ2-7, with D perhaps TRBD1 (6 bases). Trimming removed 2 bases at V and 6 bases at J, with 8 bases between. The CDR3 contains 12 residues. In nucleotides, the CDR3 is TGTGCCAGCAGTTTATTAGGGGGCGAGCAGTACTTC. Residues: CASSLLGGEQYF.

As regards this clonotype: This could be a read error, since a much larger clone is one nucleotide away. This chain uses TRBV28 with TRBJ1-2; the D is unclear. The CDR3 extends over 10 amino acids. Trimming removed 9 bases at V and 5 bases at J, with 7 bases between. In germline, CDR1 is MDHEN, CDR2 SYDVKM. The CDR3 protein is CARGRYGYTF. CDR3 coding DNA: TGTGCCAGAGGGCGATATGGCTACACCTTC.

A remark on this clonotype: A clone one base away is much larger, so this may be a read error. The chain combines TRBV18 with TRBJ2-7; 8 positions agree with TRBD2. Germline trimming cut 3 bases from V and 7 bases from J; bases unmatched to any gene: 14. The germline V gene encodes CDR1 KGHSH and CDR2 LQKENI. This CDR3 comprises 16 residues. In DNA form, the CDR3 reads TGTGCCAGCTCACCCGAAAGAGCGGGAGCCTCGGGGGAGCAGTACTTC. Translating gives CASSPERAGASGEQYF.

The V gene is TRBV18, the J gene TRBJ2-7; D is ambiguous. CDR3 length: 16 residues. V lost 5 bases and J 7 bases, leaving 24 bases between the germline ends. CDR1 and CDR2 (germline): KGHSH, LQKENI. CDR3: CASSATTSGTSKEQYF. The CDR3, as DNA: TGTGCCAGCTCAGCCACGACCTCGGGTACCTCGAAGGAGCAGTACTTC.

This clonotype was picked up a small number of times. V gene TRBV4-3 combines with J gene TRBJ2-2, with D uncertain. The CDR3 extends over 14 amino acids. Trimming took off 0 bases at V and 6 bases at J, with 8 bases between the two ends. Germline CDR1 reads LGHNA; CDR2 reads YSLEER. CDR3 nucleotide sequence: TGCGCCAGCAGCCAAGAATTACAGCCCGGGGAGCTGTTTTTT. The encoded protein is CASSQELQPGELFF.

In this sample, this clonotype turned up many times. This CDR3 is CASSHGQGNSPLHF. Here the CDR3 DNA reads TGTGCCAGCAGTCACGGACAGGGGAACTCACCCCTCCACTTT. V gene TRBV6-2 or TRBV6-3 combines with J gene TRBJ1-6; 9 bases align to TRBD1. Trimming cost V 5 bases and J 10 bases; bases outside gene matches: 6. Germline V gives CDR1 MNHEY, CDR2 SVGEGT. The CDR3 consists of 14 residues.

This clonotype has a handful of counts. The chain links TRBV29-1 to TRBJ2-1; 12 bases are a match to TRBD2. Germline V CDR1 and CDR2: SQVTM, ANQGSEA. The CDR3 covers 15 residues. Germline trimming cut 4 bases from V and 4 bases from J; bases unmatched to any gene: 5. DNA of the CDR3: TGCAGCGTTGTGTCTCTAGCGGGAGGGTACAATGAGCAGTTCTTC. Translation gives CSVVSLAGGYNEQFF.

V gene TRBV5-1 combines with J gene TRBJ2-1, with 9 bases identical to TRBD1. The CDR3 covers 15 residues. With V trimmed by 3 bases and J by 4 bases, 5 bases remained unmatched. Germline V CDR1 and CDR2: SGHRS, YFSETQ. The CDR3 nucleotides read TGCGCCAGCAGCTCGGGACAGGGAGATTACAATGAGCAGTTCTTC. Amino acids: CASSSGQGDYNEQFF.

A few counts support this clonotype. CDR3 DNA: TGCAGCGGTGTGGACAGGGTGGTTGATGAGACCCAGTACTTC. Amino acid sequence: CSGVDRVVDETQYF. The genes are TRBV29-1 and TRBJ2-5, with 8 bases fitting TRBD1. Germline V gene data show CDR1 as SQVTM and CDR2 as ANQGSEA. There are 14 residues in the CDR3. Trimming cost V 7 bases and J 5 bases; bases outside gene matches: 12.

The rearrangement joins TRBV7-9 to TRBJ2-1, with TRBD2 as a possible D gene (7 bases). Between the trimmed V and J ends, which lost 8 bases and 6 bases, there was a span of 17 bases. The V gene's germline CDR1 is SEHNR and CDR2 FQNEAQ (reference sequence). The CDR3 contains 14 residues. In DNA, the CDR3 is TGTGCCAGCCGACGGGGGGCGGGGATCAATGAGCAGTTCTTC. This codes for CASRRGAGINEQFF.

This clonotype was observed at least ten times. This chain joins TRBV20-1 and TRBJ2-1; 8 positions match TRBD2. The ends lost 6 bases at V and 5 bases at J; junction bases unmatched: 15. This CDR3 has 16 residues. Germline V gives CDR1 DFQATT, CDR2 SNEGSKA (reference sequence). The CDR3 DNA sequence: TGCAGTGCCCCCCCCCGCGGCGGGGGGATCGACAATGAGCAGTTCTTC. It yields the protein CSAPPRGGGIDNEQFF.

Only a few counts were recorded for this clonotype. The chain combines TRBV24-1 with TRBJ2-3; TRBD2 might be the D (5 bases). V was shortened by 1 base and J by 0 bases, with 10 bases between the two germline ends. CDR3 size: 16 residues. Germline-derived CDR1 and CDR2 are KGHDR and SFDVKD. DNA of the CDR3: TGTGCCACCAGTGATTTATATCCGGGAAGCACAGATACGCAGTATTTT. It yields the protein CATSDLYPGSTDTQYF.

This clonotype showed up just a few times. This chain links TRBV6-5 with TRBJ2-7, with D unclear. Trimming pared 1 base from V and 7 bases from J, leaving 5 bases between. CDR1 is MNHEY, CDR2 SVGAGI, per germline. This CDR3 has 11 amino acids. The CDR3 sequence: CASSYYGEQYF. DNA of the CDR3: TGTGCCAGCAGTTACTACGGGGAGCAGTACTTC.